The present T cell receptor (beta chain) was sequenced within a study of identical twins. Notes on this clonotype: Its antigen is not identified.

The CDR3 extends over 15 amino acids. CDR1 DFQATT and CDR2 SNEGSKA come from the germline V gene (reference sequence). Losses at the gene ends were 0 bases for V and 6 bases for J; bases not matched to a gene: 7. General study results and limits: Cord blood beta clonotypes present at high abundance carried fewer insertions; no such pattern appeared in memory repertoires.

Each CDR3 protein is one row after TCRdb ran MiXCR on the 5' RACE reads. The sample has approximately 210,000 distinct CDR3 sequences; over 5% are singletons. These data also formed part of another study, on T cells expressing NK-cell markers. From that second work: Dominant NKG2C+ clonotypes were found to form about 1.0-7.5% of CD8+ T cells in a handful of donors. In four donors, dominant clonotypes made up about 28.3-65% of CD3+CD56-NKG2C+ cells.

The chain is built from TRBV20-1 and TRBJ2-1, with 8 bases lining up with TRBD1. This clonotype originated in a woman aged 18-29 years in good health. Sequencing input: CD8+ T cells sorted from blood. DNA for the CDR3: TGCAGTGCTAGAGATATCGGACAGGGCCTCAATGAGCAGTTCTTC. It is translated as CSARDIGQGLNEQFF.